This TCR gamma chain was sequenced in a study of intestinal T cells in coeliac disease (dated by TCRdb to 2020 to 2021). In terms of the full investigation: In the TRG cohort, coeliac patients were much younger than controls, with a mean age of roughly 15 years compared with about 55 years. A second, larger TCR-gamma (TRG) cohort included duodenal biopsies from roughly 36 coeliac disease patients and approximately 21 non-coeliac controls. The TCR-delta (TRD) cohort comprised duodenal biopsies from around 10 coeliac disease patients and around 10 non-coeliac controls. Paper-wide results and their limitations: FFPE-derived DNA was found to be relatively degraded, and loss of a proportion of TCR sequences in each sample was likely caused by this degradation. All 20 or so biopsies in training were correctly classified by TRD kmer-based clustering, and a leave-one-out accuracy of roughly 91% was reported. Age was significantly different between the coeliac and control groups, but splitting the analysis by age did not give a significant classification. It was not possible to tell repeated CDR3 amino acid sequences apart from PCR duplicates. Clustering based on TRG put most of the 54 biopsies (approximately 94%) in the right class, and the reported leave-one-out accuracy was roughly 87%.

The CDR3 numbers 11 residues from cysteine through phenylalanine. Solely the CDR3 DNA is kept, with 33 bases framed from the first base. The germline V and J ends show losses of 8 bases and 11 bases respectively, and no gene match explains 6 bases of the junction. Genomic DNA was extracted with the QIAamp DNA FFPE tissue kit from ten 5-um FFPE scrolls per case. Fully anonymised formalin-fixed paraffin-embedded duodenal biopsies surplus to diagnostic needs were used to test TCR repertoire-based classification of coeliac disease. Libraries were made using multiplex PCR. The sequencing machine was an Ion Torrent PGM. TRG repertoires were amplified from about 200 ng of biopsy DNA with the LymphoTrack kit, in which Illumina adapters are carried by the primers. TRG amplicons were purified using AMPure XP beads, were quantified on a 2100 Bioanalyzer, and were pooled equimolarly. Sequencing of TRG libraries was performed on an Ion PGM instrument. From the authors' description of their analysis: Using FastX, any read was removed if more than 10% of its nucleotides had quality scores below the third quartile calculated per patient. Reads were aligned with IMGT/HighV-QUEST to assign V, D and J genes, identify CDR3 regions and assess functionality. Sequences were converted to amino acids, and every sequence predicted to be non-functional was removed. CDR3s were split into kmers with and without positional annotation, PCA was performed on kmer frequencies, and samples were clustered using all 1023 combinations of PCs 1-10. Classification was validated by leave-one-out cross-validation, in which parameters were re-optimised on the remaining samples each time. Using the vegan R package, Shannon diversity was calculated from repeated random subsamples whose size matched the lowest read count. In TCRdb, clones were called once more from the public reads by CATT, and rows of identical DNA were later combined. What appears here as the V and J calls and clone size reflects TCRdb's work, not the paper's. The sample table shows some 800 gamma-chain clones, and around 48% are seen once. Jointly, the top ten make up 20% to 25% of the sample.

Turning to this clone: No antigen is known for it. Given a far larger clone just one base away, this is likely a sequencing read error. Other DNA sequences in this specimen translate into the identical CDR3.

This sequence originates from a human donor with celiac disease. Sequencing input: a duodenal biopsy. This chain is built from TRGV10 and TRGJP1. TRGV10 is identified as an open reading frame with a role that is uncertain. The CDR3 loop reads CAAWDLWFKIF. The DNA sequence follows: TGTGCTGCGTGGGACTTGTGGTTCAAGATATTT.